Listed below are T cell receptor beta chains from one sample, sequenced in a study of human CD8 memory T cell subsets. TCRdb re-called the 5' RACE reads; every CDR3 protein appears as one record, without DNA. This listing includes fewer than 15,000 distinct CDR3 sequences. Sequencing input: CD8+ T cells from PBMCs. The receptor set was obtained from a human donor in good health. Both conserved end residues are part of each CDR3. Size is omitted from some rows. Given values are once, few, many or a class for expanded clones.

CATGTATDTQYF	.	TRBV7-6	TRBJ2-3
CSAGQGYSYEQYF	.	TRBV29-1	TRBJ2-7
CASSQAIGDGYTF	.	TRBV4-3	TRBJ1-2
CASSLGDSDVYEQYF	.	TRBV7-6	TRBJ2-7
CASTLGPGGYFDEKLFF	.	TRBV6-6	TRBJ1-4
CASSLETPGSYGQYF	.	TRBV11-2	TRBJ2-7
CSAVRGLAGASAGAAHSYEQYF	.	TRBV29-1	TRBJ2-7
CASSKEGIAGILTNEQYF	.	TRBV21-1	TRBJ2-7
CASRQGGQPQHF	.	TRBV25-1	TRBJ1-5
CASSYQGRGNPLHF	.	TRBV6-5	TRBJ1-6
CASSFRRDSQETQYF	.	TRBV28	TRBJ2-5
CASSRGQETYEQYF	.	TRBV3-1	TRBJ2-7
CAVGPRGETQYF	.	TRBV10-2	TRBJ2-5
CASSFGAIGGETQYF	.	TRBV12-3/TRBV12-4	TRBJ2-5
CASSARGSGSTGELFF	.	TRBV7-9	TRBJ2-2
CAWSVGQGNEQYF	.	TRBV30	TRBJ2-7
CASSGYTYNEQFF	.	TRBV19	TRBJ2-1
CASSSAGESYEQYF	.	TRBV6-2/TRBV6-3	TRBJ2-7
CASSRTGTRGKNIQYF	medium-sized	TRBV28	TRBJ2-4
CASSQTTGGSTEAFF	.	TRBV4-3	TRBJ1-1
CASRDPQNRDRGTKNIQYF	.	TRBV6-2/TRBV6-3	TRBJ2-4
CASSVGQGTQTQYF	.	TRBV7-7	TRBJ2-5
CASSGSNRLGVEQYF	.	TRBV5-1	TRBJ2-7
CASSQAGQGDDEQYF	.	TRBV4-3	TRBJ2-7
CASSYSISGGVNGYTF	.	TRBV6-5	TRBJ1-2
CASSVYGGSYNEQFF	.	TRBV11-3	TRBJ2-1
CSASTSGSWEQYF	.	TRBV20-1	TRBJ2-7
CASSLDIAVYEQYF	.	TRBV11-2	TRBJ2-7
CASSRTSGGTQETQYF	.	TRBV13	TRBJ2-5
CASSFLELADPGELFF	.	TRBV5-1	TRBJ2-2
CASSAGSLDYEQYF	.	TRBV7-6	TRBJ2-7
CASRTGTSSPLHF	.	TRBV25-1	TRBJ1-6
CASSVVPSGAHEQYF	.	TRBV9	TRBJ2-7
CASSLAGGGTYNEQFF	.	TRBV5-1	TRBJ2-1
CASRGGTGRQYF	.	TRBV7-2	TRBJ2-3
CASSPRGGGSSEQYF	.	TRBV7-9	TRBJ2-7
CATSSETSGGDNEQFF	medium-sized	TRBV15	TRBJ2-1
CASSWGFEQYF	.	TRBV7-9	TRBJ2-7
CASSFSSGETQYF	medium-sized	TRBV5-6	TRBJ2-5
CASSLNLNEKLFF	medium-sized	TRBV7-7	TRBJ1-4
CASSYDYNEQFF	.	TRBV6-2/TRBV6-3	TRBJ2-1
CASRGQGATEQYF	.	TRBV11-2	TRBJ2-7
CASSVGGGPYEQYF	.	TRBV9	TRBJ2-7
CSARGAPLKPYEQYF	.	TRBV29-1	TRBJ2-7
CASSLAGSTDTQYF	.	TRBV7-6	TRBJ2-3